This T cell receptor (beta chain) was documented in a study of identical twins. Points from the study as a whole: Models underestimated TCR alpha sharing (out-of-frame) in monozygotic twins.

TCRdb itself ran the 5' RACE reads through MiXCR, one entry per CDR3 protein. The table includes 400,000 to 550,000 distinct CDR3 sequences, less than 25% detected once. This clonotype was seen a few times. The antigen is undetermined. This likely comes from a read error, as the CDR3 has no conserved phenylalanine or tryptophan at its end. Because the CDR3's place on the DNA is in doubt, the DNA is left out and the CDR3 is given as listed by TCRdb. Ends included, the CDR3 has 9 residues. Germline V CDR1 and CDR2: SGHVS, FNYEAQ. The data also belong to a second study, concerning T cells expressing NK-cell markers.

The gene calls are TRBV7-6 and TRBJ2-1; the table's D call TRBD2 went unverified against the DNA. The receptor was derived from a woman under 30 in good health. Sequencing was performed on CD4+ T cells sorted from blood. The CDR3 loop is CASSLRGIV.